This T cell receptor (beta chain) was identified during a study of cytomegalovirus exposure and HLA in healthy donors. This CDR3 comprises 18 residues. In germline, CDR1 is SGHAT, CDR2 FQNNGV. Germline trimming cut 3 bases from V and 4 bases from J; bases unmatched to any gene: 14. Primers: 60 Vbeta forward and 13 Jbeta reverse. The table came from immunoSEQ multiplex PCR; TCRdb's copy has only in-frame clones and leaves some out. The profile covers approximately 100,000 clones, with approximately 70% appearing a single time and around 3.9% taken by the ten largest. Points on this clone: Its antigen is currently unknown.

General observations from the study: Researchers reported in a later analysis that common viral pathogens appeared linked to several top clusters.

Nominally healthy donors provided the samples, though records likely missed some immune exposures. The source material was PBMCs. The chain joins TRBV11-2 to TRBJ2-7; 11 positions match TRBD2. The receptor was derived from a young man in good health and CMV-seropositive. CDR3 amino acids: CASSLVAGTSGPPYEQYF. The CDR3 nucleotides read TGTGCCAGCAGCTTGGTCGCCGGGACTAGCGGTCCACCGTACGAGCAGTACTTC.